This entry lists 29 T cell receptor beta chains sequenced from one sample in a study of PD-1 blockade in mismatch repair-deficient tumors. Profiling relied on immunoSEQ multiplex PCR, and the TCRdb table lists in-frame clones only, not all of them. The sample includes under 150,000 clones, 88% seen only once; the top ten take over 9.5%. The sample consisted of peripheral blood, taken 70 to 72 weeks after starting pembrolizumab. Receptors were obtained from an adult with mismatch repair-deficient cancer.

J is TRBJ2-7 and V is TRBV9; a weak D match, TRBD2 (5 bases). The ends were cut back, 3 bases at V and 1 base at J, with 17 bases in the middle. Germline CDR1 is SGDLS and CDR2 is YYNGEE. There are 16 residues in the CDR3. CDR3 DNA: TGTGCCAGCAGCGAGGACGGAGGCGGTGGATCCTACGAGCAGTACTTC. It encodes CASSEDGGGGSYEQYF.

The J gene is TRBJ2-3, the V gene TRBV30; D possibly matches TRBD1 or TRBD2 (6 bases each). This CDR3 comprises 13 residues. V was trimmed by 8 bases and J by 6 bases, leaving 18 bases between them. CDR1 and CDR2 from the germline V gene are GTSNPN and SVGIG (reference sequence). Here the CDR3 reads CASLTGGGDTQYF. The CDR3 DNA sequence: TGTGCCAGCCTTACAGGAGGGGGGGATACGCAGTATTTT.

The CDR3 loop reads CASSQGPLTNTGELFF. Written as DNA, the CDR3 is TGTGCCAGCAGCCAAGGCCCCCTAACGAACACCGGGGAGCTGTTTTTT. This chain uses TRBV14 with TRBJ2-2, with no clear D. With 1 base removed from V and 0 bases from J, the gap between germline ends came to 9 bases. Germline CDR1 is SGHDN and CDR2 is FVKESK. The CDR3 spans 16 residues. The variable domain in full, with the rest retrieved from reference TRBV14 and TRBJ2-2, is EAGVTQFPSHSVIEKGQTVTLRCDPISGHDNLYWYRRVMGKEIKFLLHFVKESKQDESGMPNNRFLAERTGGTYSTLKVQPAELEDSGVYFCASSQGPLTNTGELFFGEGSRLTVL.

V and J are TRBV4-1 and TRBJ2-3; D call uncertain. This CDR3 contains 15 residues. CDR1 and CDR2 from the germline V gene are MGHRA and YSYEKL. V gave up 0 bases and J gave up 0 bases, with 7 bases separating them. For the CDR3, the DNA is TGCGCCAGCAGCCAAGACCGGAGAAGCACAGATACGCAGTATTTT. This encodes CASSQDRRSTDTQYF.

V usage is TRBV28 and J usage is TRBJ1-5; a weak D match, TRBD1 (5 bases). The CDR3 is 14 amino acids. V lost 6 bases and J 4 bases, leaving 13 bases between the germline ends. Germline loops: CDR1 MDHEN, CDR2 SYDVKM. The CDR3 bases are TGTGCCAGCAGCCGGGACCGAGCTAATCAGCCCCAGCATTTT. It encodes CASSRDRANQPQHF.

The chain recombines TRBV5-6 with TRBJ2-5, with a possible D match to TRBD1 (6 bases). Germline-derived CDR1 and CDR2 are SGHDT and YYEEEE. V lost 1 base and J lost 2, with 15 bases in between. The CDR3 length is 16 residues. CDR3 sequence: CASSLLEVGGQETQYF. The CDR3 bases are TGTGCCAGCAGCTTGTTAGAGGTAGGGGGTCAAGAGACCCAGTACTTC.

The chain employs TRBV27 and TRBJ2-1; D perhaps matches TRBD2 (7 bases). Trimming pared 8 bases from V and 2 bases from J, leaving 25 bases between. Germline V gene lookup returns CDR1 MNHEY and CDR2 SMNVEV (reference sequence). This CDR3 has 18 amino acids. CDR3 coding DNA: TGTGCCAGCGCTTCAGGGGCTATCCTAGCGGTCGCCTACAATGAGCAGTTCTTC. Protein: CASASGAILAVAYNEQFF.

This clone was seen once. The rearrangement uses TRBV5-1 and TRBJ2-3; the match to TRBD1 covers 10 bases. The V gene end was trimmed by 3 bases and the J gene end by 1 base; junction bases not matched to a gene: 5. Germline CDR1 reads SGHRS; CDR2 reads YFSETQ. CDR3 size: 16 residues. Written as DNA, the CDR3 is TGCGCCAGCAGCTGGACAGGGGGAAGAGGCACAGATACGCAGTATTTT. Amino acids: CASSWTGGRGTDTQYF.

The genes are TRBV4-3 and TRBJ2-3; D is possibly TRBD1 (7 bases). The CDR3 sequence is 16 residues long. Trimming removed 0 bases at V and 3 bases at J, with 13 bases between. CDR1 and CDR2 from the germline V gene are LGHNA and YSLEER. CDR3 DNA: TGCGCCAGCAGCCAAGACTCGGCAGGGGGGACAGATACGCAGTATTTT. Translated: CASSQDSAGGTDTQYF.

J is TRBJ2-1 and V is TRBV7-8; D tentatively fits TRBD1 or TRBD2 (6 bases each). Trimming took 4 bases from V and 7 from J, leaving 17 bases between them. The length of the CDR3 is 15 residues. Germline assignment: CDR1 SGHVS and CDR2 FQNEAQ. The CDR3 coding sequence is TGTGCCAGCAGCTCTGGAGGGGGAGAGATTAATGAGCAGTTCTTC. Translation gives CASSSGGGEINEQFF.

This clone is termed large. The V and J genes are TRBV6-6 and TRBJ1-1, with 9 bases fitting TRBD1. The CDR3 has 13 amino acids. The J segment lost 10 bases and the V segment lost 0 bases, leaving 3 bases of the junction unmatched. Germline V CDR1 and CDR2: MNHNY, SVGAGI (reference sequence). CDR3 residues: CASSYSPDRGAFF. DNA of the CDR3: TGTGCCAGCAGTTACTCCCCGGACAGGGGAGCTTTCTTT.

For this clone: Additional DNA sequences in this sample encode the identical CDR3. This chain links TRBV9 with TRBJ2-2; D gene ambiguous. The germline V gene has CDR1 SGDLS and CDR2 YYNGEE. V dropped 0 bases and J dropped 5 bases, with 5 bases sitting between them. The CDR3 extends over 13 amino acids. Here the CDR3 reads CASSVGGTGELFF. The CDR3 DNA reads TGTGCCAGCAGCGTAGGTGGGACCGGGGAGCTGTTTTTT.

The chain joins TRBV27 to TRBJ2-7; D is unclear. This CDR3 contains 16 residues. The germline CDR1 and CDR2 sequences are MNHEY and SMNVEV (reference sequence). V lost 5 bases to trimming and J lost 5 bases, with 22 bases between them. In nucleotides, the CDR3 is TGTGCCAGCAGTCTCCAACCACGGGCCCAAAACGACGAGCAGTACTTC. Its translation is CASSLQPRAQNDEQYF.

The chain is built from TRBV5-5 and TRBJ2-7; D is uncertain. Germline V gene data show CDR1 as SGHKS and CDR2 as YYEKEE (reference sequence). CDR3 size: 14 residues. Trimming removed 2 bases from V and 2 bases from J, with 11 bases in between. Here the CDR3 reads CASSFMLSAYEQYF. For the CDR3, the DNA is TGTGCCAGCAGCTTTATGCTATCTGCCTACGAGCAGTACTTC. The full variable domain, rest sourced from reference TRBV5-5 and TRBJ2-7, is DAGVTQSPTHLIKTRGQQVTLRCSPISGHKSVSWYQQVLGQGPQFIFQYYEKEERGRGNFPDRFSARQFPNYSSELNVNALLLGDSALYLCASSFMLSAYEQYFGPGTRLTVT.

The V and J genes are TRBV19 and TRBJ2-3; 11 bases agree with TRBD2. V lost 2 bases to trimming and J lost 2 bases; unmatched junction nucleotides: 6. The CDR3 is made up of 17 amino acids. Germline CDR1 is LNHDA and CDR2 is SQIVND (reference sequence). The CDR3 region has the DNA TGTGCCAGTAGTATAACCCTAGCGGGAGGCTCCACAGATACGCAGTATTTT. Protein: CASSITLAGGSTDTQYF. The full variable domain, its missing parts supplied by reference TRBV19 and TRBJ2-3, is DGGITQSPKYLFRKEGQNVTLSCEQNLNHDAMYWYRQDPGQGLRLIYYSQIVNDFQKGDIAEGYSVSREKKESFPLTVTSAQKNPTAFYLCASSITLAGGSTDTQYFGPGTRLTVL.

The chain employs TRBV7-8 and TRBJ1-1, with D possibly matching TRBD1 (6 bases). Trimming took off 4 bases at V and 4 bases at J, with 13 bases between the two ends. The CDR3 spans 14 residues. Germline CDR1 reads SGHVS; CDR2 reads FQNEAQ. The CDR3 sequence: CASSYQGRGTEAFF. CDR3 sequence (DNA): TGTGCCAGCAGCTACCAGGGGAGAGGCACTGAAGCTTTCTTT.

This clone was detected only once. In nucleotides, the CDR3 is TGTGCCAGCAGCCCGACTAGCGACACAGATACGCAGTATTTT. Translating gives CASSPTSDTDTQYF. The chain links TRBV5-4 to TRBJ2-3, with 8 bases identical to TRBD2. V lost 4 bases, J lost 2 bases, and 3 bases stayed unmatched. Per the germline V gene, CDR1 is SGHNT and CDR2 is YYREEE (reference sequence). The CDR3 is 14 amino acids.

This chain connects TRBV5-4 to TRBJ2-4; 9 bases fit TRBD1. J was trimmed by 2 bases and V by 2 bases; bases with no gene match: 8. The CDR3 extends over 17 amino acids. The germline CDR1 and CDR2 sequences are SGHNT and YYREEE (reference sequence). DNA for the CDR3: TGTGCCAGCAGCTTTCAACCGGGACAGGGAACCAAAAACATTCAGTACTTC. It yields the protein CASSFQPGQGTKNIQYF.

V and J are TRBV14 and TRBJ2-7; D uncertain. There are 17 residues in the CDR3. Trimming shortened V by 1 base and J by 2 bases, and 18 bases separated the two germline ends. The germline V gene encodes CDR1 SGHDN and CDR2 FVKESK. CDR3 sequence (DNA): TGTGCCAGCAGCCAAGGATTGGCGGTAATCCCTCCCTACGAGCAGTACTTC. It yields the protein CASSQGLAVIPPYEQYF.

The chain carries TRBV28 and TRBJ1-5; 7 positions match TRBD1. The CDR3 consists of 16 residues. V gave up 2 bases and J gave up 4 bases; unmatched junction bases: 8. The V gene's germline CDR1 is MDHEN and CDR2 SYDVKM. The CDR3 nucleotides read TGTGCCAGCAGTTTAGTTGAGGGGACAGATAATCAGCCCCAGCATTTT. This encodes CASSLVEGTDNQPQHF. Variable domain in full (rest from reference TRBV28 and TRBJ1-5): DVKVTQSSRYLVKRTGEKVFLECVQDMDHENMFWYRQDPGLGLRLIYFSYDVKMKEKGDIPEGYSVSREKKERFSLILESASTNQTSMYLCASSLVEGTDNQPQHFGDGTRLSIL.

The gene calls are TRBV19 and TRBJ2-3, with TRBD2 as a possible D gene (6 bases). The CDR3 totals 15 residues. The germline V gene encodes CDR1 LNHDA and CDR2 SQIVND (reference sequence). V gave up 4 bases and J gave up 2 bases, with 13 bases separating them. CDR3 in amino acids: CASSSDSGSTDTQYF. The DNA for the CDR3 is TGTGCCAGTAGTAGTGATAGCGGTTCCACAGATACGCAGTATTTT. The variable domain in full, with the rest retrieved from reference TRBV19 and TRBJ2-3, is DGGITQSPKYLFRKEGQNVTLSCEQNLNHDAMYWYRQDPGQGLRLIYYSQIVNDFQKGDIAEGYSVSREKKESFPLTVTSAQKNPTAFYLCASSSDSGSTDTQYFGPGTRLTVL.

With regard to this clone: The junction shows a germline mismatch at one end, possibly a read error. The gene calls are TRBV4-2 and TRBJ2-3; D is possibly TRBD1 or TRBD2 (6 bases each). CDR3 length: 14 residues. CDR1 is LGHNA and CDR2 is YNFKEQ in the germline V gene. CDR3 region: CASSQGLEGERASF. DNA for the CDR3: TGTGCCAGCAGCCAAGGATTGGAGGGGGAGCGGGCCTCGTTC.

This clone was picked up a small number of times. V usage is TRBV4-3 and J usage is TRBJ2-1; unclear D gene. V was trimmed by 3 bases and J by 7 bases, leaving 10 bases between them. Germline lookup yields CDR1 LGHNA and CDR2 YSLEER. This CDR3 has 13 amino acids. CDR3 region: CASSQGLGNEQFF. The CDR3 DNA follows: TGCGCCAGCAGCCAGGGATTGGGGAATGAGCAGTTCTTC.

The chain joins TRBV29-1 to TRBJ2-2; D call uncertain. CDR1 and CDR2 from the germline V gene are SQVTM and ANQGSEA. V was cut by 7 bases and J by 2 bases, with 8 bases left in between. The CDR3 sequence is 12 residues long. The CDR3 region has the DNA TGCAGCGCTGGGCCTAACACCGGGGAGCTGTTTTTT. This sequence encodes CSAGPNTGELFF.

This clone came up a few times. The rearrangement uses TRBV5-1 and TRBJ2-7; 7 bases line up with TRBD1. The CDR3 extends over 14 amino acids. Unmatched junction bases numbered 5, after V lost 3 bases and J lost 2 bases. Per the germline V gene, CDR1 is SGHRS and CDR2 is YFSETQ. CDR3 protein: CASSSVDRAYEQYF. CDR3 coding DNA: TGCGCCAGCAGCTCCGTCGACAGGGCCTACGAGCAGTACTTC.

The chain uses TRBV25-1 and TRBJ2-2; 10 nucleotides agree with TRBD1. Losses at the gene ends were 4 bases for V and 4 bases for J; bases not matched to a gene: 12. From germline, CDR1 is MGHDK and CDR2 SYGVNS. The CDR3 consists of 18 residues. CDR3 sequence: CASSAHRRQGAGTGELFF. The CDR3 DNA reads as TGTGCCAGCAGTGCACACCGCCGACAGGGGGCGGGCACCGGGGAGCTGTTTTTT.

CDR3: CASSHFHISGQGSNQPQHF. In nucleotides, the CDR3 is TGTGCCAGCAGCCACTTTCACATCTCGGGACAGGGGAGCAATCAGCCCCAGCATTTT. The chain carries TRBV4-2 and TRBJ1-5; 10 nucleotides match TRBD1. Germline V gene sequence: CDR1 LGHNA, CDR2 YNFKEQ. J gave up 1 base and V 3 bases, and 12 bases lay outside the gene matches. The CDR3 has 19 amino acids.

The V and J genes are TRBV5-6 and TRBJ2-1; D call uncertain. Germline V gives CDR1 SGHDT, CDR2 YYEEEE. V gave up 0 bases and J gave up 4 bases, with 5 bases separating them. This CDR3 contains 13 residues. DNA for the CDR3: TGTGCCAGCAGCTTGGGCGGTTACAATGAGCAGTTCTTC. This gives the protein CASSLGGYNEQFF.

The chain links TRBV19 to TRBJ2-5; D may be TRBD1 (7 bases). V lost 3 bases and J lost 5, with 13 bases in between. Germline CDR1 and CDR2: LNHDA and SQIVND (reference sequence). The length of the CDR3 is 14 residues. CDR3 bases: TGTGCCAGTAGTATCACCAGGGGGAGGGAGACCCAGTACTTC. The encoded protein is CASSITRGRETQYF.